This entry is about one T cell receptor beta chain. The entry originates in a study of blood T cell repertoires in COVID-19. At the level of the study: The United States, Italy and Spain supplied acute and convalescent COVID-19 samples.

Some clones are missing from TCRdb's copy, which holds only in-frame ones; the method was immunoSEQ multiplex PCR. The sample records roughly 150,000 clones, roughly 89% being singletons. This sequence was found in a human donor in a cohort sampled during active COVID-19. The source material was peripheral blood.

This CDR3 reads CATSDSGTGGNNYGYTF. CDR3 DNA: TGTGCCACCAGTGATTCGGGGACAGGGGGGAATAACTATGGCTACACCTTC. The rearrangement links TRBV24-1 to TRBJ1-2, with TRBD1 matching over 11 bases. Trimming removed 2 bases from V and 1 base from J; junction bases left unmatched: 5. This CDR3 region has 17 residues. Germline V gives CDR1 KGHDR, CDR2 SFDVKD.